This TCR beta chain was captured in a study of blood T cell repertoires in COVID-19 (dated by TCRdb to about 2020). The study in broad terms: Samples from collaborators originated in the United States, Italy and Spain and spanned both the acute and convalescent phases of COVID-19. The material from the prospective study consisted of cDNA or gDNA derived from T cells, B-cell-depleted T cells, or PBMCs. Deeply sampled blood TCRbeta repertoires from subjects exposed to, actively infected with, or recovered from COVID-19 were included in the dataset. The repertoires were made available in a free public database intended to serve as a resource for research on the immune response to SARS-CoV-2. The samples were drawn from the first 160 participants of the ongoing ImmuneRACE study and from over 950 subjects provided by 6 global collaborators. Nearly every sample came with metadata listing a de-identified subject ID, COVID-19 status, age in years and sex. HLA class I and class II types, where available, came from metadata supplied by the sample provider rather than from assay-based typing. Study-wide conclusions, independent of this receptor: The quantity of clinical and demographic metadata differed by source and by participant and was supplied without curation.

Whole blood was collected in K2EDTA tubes by collaborating institutions according to the institutions' own protocols. For TCRbeta analysis, collaborators shipped samples in one of three forms: frozen whole blood, isolated PBMCs, or DNA extracted from either of those sample types. Points on this clone: Its binding antigen is unknown. One base away there is no much larger clone; base qualities are not given.

Spanning cysteine to phenylalanine, the CDR3 consists of 12 amino acids. Only CDR3 DNA remains: 36 bases, in frame from the first base. Ends trimmed: V by 6 bases, J by 6 bases; bases unmatched to a gene: 1. TCRbeta CDR3 regions were amplified from genomic DNA using the immunoSEQ Assay, a bias-controlled multiplex PCR. The study's own analysis went as follows. The number of nucleated cells in each sample was estimated by amplification of reference gene primers within the assay. Sequence reads were collapsed and filtered to measure the absolute abundance of every unique TCRbeta CDR3 rearrangement. For each sample, productive Simpson clonality was calculated as the square root of Simpson's diversity index across productive rearrangements. Entries here come from immuneACCESS through TCRdb and include only in-frame sequences with V and J called. Some clones fail to appear in such tables; in the studies checked, an unresolved V gene covers under half of the shortfall, and the cause of the remainder is unknown. That table is the source of V, J and clone size, and D and trimming were worked out from the DNA. For this sample the table gives 200,000 to 250,000 clones, of which approximately 82% were detected only once. The ten largest make up 1.9% of the sample.

The material sequenced was peripheral blood. This TCR derives from a woman older than 75 with acute or convalescent COVID-19. Recombination linked TRBV12-3 or TRBV12-4 to TRBJ1-2, with 10 bases matching TRBD1. The CDR3 protein sequence reads: CASRGTGDGYTF. The DNA sequence is TGTGCCAGCAGGGGGACAGGGGATGGCTACACCTTC.